Below, one T cell receptor beta chain is given with its context. Its antigen is currently not known. No base quality values were provided; no much bigger clone lies one nucleotide off. This entry is derived from a study of T cell responses to AZD1222 COVID-19 vaccine (dated by TCRdb to about 2021). Regarding the complete study: A total of 233 trial participants underwent TCR sequencing, of whom 200 to 220 had received two doses of AZD1222 and approximately 26 had received two doses of the MenACWY control vaccine. Trial participants were enrolled into age subgroups of 18-55, 56-69 and 70-plus years, which contained roughly 150, 30 and 60 TCR-sequenced participants, respectively.

The CDR3 regions of human TCRbeta chains were analyzed by immunosequencing. The authors' analysis ran thus. TCRs in the repertoires were matched against a reference library of SARS-CoV-2-specific TCRs that had been generated with the MIRA antigen-specificity platform. Breadth was defined as the fraction of unique TCRs that were SARS-CoV-2-associated. Depth was defined as the fraction of total T cells that were SARS-CoV-2-associated. Using the MIRA data, each spike-specific TCR was assigned both to the spike region to which the TCR was reactive and to a CD4 or CD8 class. Log10-transformed breadth and depth values were compared by one-way ANOVA with Sidak's multiple comparisons tests. TCRdb stores this immuneACCESS table with in-frame sequences only. Part of the clones is absent; in the studies checked, under half of the shortfall reflects unresolved V genes, and no reason is known for the rest. That table gives V, J and clone size, and the DNA gave D and trimming. The sample table contains about 180,000 clones; only one count was recorded for 94% of them. Under 2% of the sample is held by the ten biggest clonotypes.

What the work shows at the level of the full study, not this receptor alone: In the small 56-69-year group, the increase in depth fell short of significance, most likely because of low power. No day 14 peak-response samples were available, so repertoires were characterized only after the peak T cell response. Participants were mostly white British and included more females than males, and it was suggested by the authors that clonal diversity may have been underestimated. The vaccine-associated CD4 TCRs covered the entire spike protein, and the dominant responses fell in regions 160-218 and 743-854. A significant rise in spike-specific TCR breadth and depth was observed after two AZD1222 doses relative to day 0 and relative to MenACWY recipients. Conclusions about previously exposed vaccinees are limited, since just six AZD1222 recipients were seropositive for SARS-CoV-2 at baseline. Reportedly, almost half of the unique spike-specific TCRs recognized epitopes lying outside the regions that are mutated in the B.1.351 and B.1.1.7 variants.

The time point tag for this specimen amounts to: about 28 days (+/-7) after the second vaccine dose. AZD1222 recipients given second doses at about 4 weeks or at about 12 weeks were pooled, since spike-specific TCR depth and breadth were not found to differ between the two schedules. Samples from vaccinated people were obtained from the UK trials COV001 and COV002, which included a single-blind randomized controlled phase 2/3 trial of AZD1222 (ChAdOx1 nCoV-19) in healthy adults. For TCRbeta chain sequencing, PBMC samples were collected from trial participants at day 0 and at day 28 after the second dose. This TCR was recovered from an adult who received the AZD1222 COVID-19 vaccine. The sample consisted of peripheral blood, taken 28 days after the second AZD1222 dose.

In nucleotides, the sequence is TGTGCCAGCAGCTCGAGACAGGTGAAGAACACTGAAGCTTTCTTT. Its amino acids are CASSSRQVKNTEAFF. The rearrangement joined TRBV7-6 to TRBJ1-1; TRBD1 could be the D gene, as 6 bases match. Measured from the cysteine to the phenylalanine, the CDR3 is 15 residues long. The retained sequence is limited to the CDR3, 45 bases, with the frame set at the first base. The junction shows trimming of 4 bases on V and 1 base on J, plus 13 bases between the germline ends. The germline V gene supplies CDR1 SGHVS and CDR2 FNYEAQ.